This is a list of T cell receptor beta chains from one sample in a study of PD-1 blockade in classical Hodgkin lymphoma. The protocol was immunoSEQ multiplex PCR, while the TCRdb copy is restricted to in-frame clones and leaves out a portion. The sample includes 100,000 or so clones, approximately 90% of them seen just once. Sequenced material: peripheral blood mononuclear cells (PBMCs), taken before the fourth cycle of nivolumab. All receptors derive from a human donor with classical Hodgkin lymphoma. Both conserved end residues are part of each CDR3. The D gene is left open where the match is weak. A clone size is listed for some rows: how often the clone was seen (once, few, many), or a class if it is expanded.

clone_size j_call v_call d_call cdr3_nt cdr3_aa
NA TRBJ2-5 TRBV27 NA TGTGCCAGCAGTTTTTCGACTAGGGGAGAGACCCAGTACTTC CASSFSTRGETQYF
few TRBJ1-1 TRBV6-5 NA TGTGCCAGCAGTTTACGTCCCGGGACAATGAACACTGAAGCTTTCTTT CASSLRPGTMNTEAFF
NA TRBJ1-2 TRBV7-2 NA TGTGCCAGCACCCCAGAGGGCGCTAACTATGGCTACACCTTC CASTPEGANYGYTF
NA TRBJ2-3 TRBV5-4 TRBD2 TGTGCCAGCAGCTTGGAGGGGCTAGCGGGGGGTCTGAGCACAGATACGCAGTATTTT CASSLEGLAGGLSTDTQYF
NA TRBJ2-7 TRBV7-2 TRBD2 TGTGCCAGCAGCTGGGTAGGGACTAGCGGCTACGAGCAGTACTTC CASSWVGTSGYEQYF
NA TRBJ1-6 TRBV2 TRBD1 TGTGCCAGCAGTAACCAGGGGGCGGCCGATAATTCACCCCTCCACTTT CASSNQGAADNSPLHF
NA TRBJ2-7 TRBV11-2 NA TGTGCCAGCAGCCCCACGCGGGGGCAGGCTACCTACGAGCAGTACTTC CASSPTRGQATYEQYF
NA TRBJ2-3 TRBV29-1 TRBD1 TGCAGCGGCATGACAGGGGTTATTGATACGCAGTATTTT CSGMTGVIDTQYF
NA TRBJ2-1 TRBV5-6 TRBD2 TGTGCCAGCAGCTCGTTAACGCTAGCGGGGGGGCCCTACAATGAGCAGTTCTTC CASSSLTLAGGPYNEQFF
NA TRBJ2-3 TRBV10-3 NA TGTGCCATCAGTGGCTCGGACGAGAAACTATCAGATACGCAGTATTTT CAISGSDEKLSDTQYF
NA TRBJ1-5 TRBV6-4 TRBD1 TGTGCCAGCAGCCCCGGACAGGGTTACCAGCCCCAGCATTTT CASSPGQGYQPQHF
NA TRBJ2-1 TRBV30 NA TGTGCCTTCCCCTCCCACCCCCACAATGAGCAGTTCTTC CAFPSHPHNEQFF
NA TRBJ2-7 TRBV14 NA TGTGCCAGCAGCCCCGGGACATCGCTCCCCTACGAGCAGTACTTC CASSPGTSLPYEQYF
few TRBJ1-6 TRBV25-1 NA TGTGCCAGCAGTGAATATATCGAACCTCTCCACTTT CASSEYIEPLHF
NA TRBJ2-7 TRBV5-6 TRBD1 TGTGCCAGCAGCGCCGACAGGGACGAGCAGTACTTC CASSADRDEQYF
NA TRBJ2-7 TRBV4-1 NA TGCGCCAGCAGCGAAGAAGGGAAGGGTGGCGACGAGCAGTACTTC CASSEEGKGGDEQYF
NA TRBJ2-1 TRBV28 NA TGTGCCAGCAGTCCACCGGGGTCAAGGGTCAATGAGCAGTTCTTC CASSPPGSRVNEQFF
NA TRBJ1-5 TRBV28 NA TGTGCCAGCAGTCTCACAGGCGGCAATCAGCCCCAGCATTTT CASSLTGGNQPQHF
NA TRBJ2-7 TRBV6-1 TRBD1 TGTGCCAGCAGGACGACAGGGGCAAGCGAGCAGTACTTC CASRTTGASEQYF
NA TRBJ2-7 TRBV9 TRBD2 TGTGCCAGCAGCGCTAGCGGGGGCTTTTACGAGCAGTACTTC CASSASGGFYEQYF
once TRBJ1-2 TRBV6-5 NA TGTGCCAGCATGTGGGAGGGCAGGGTAAACTATGGCTACACCTTC CASMWEGRVNYGYTF
NA TRBJ2-2 TRBV13 NA TGTGCCAGCACCCTCGACTGGGGGGGGGAGCTGTTTTTT CASTLDWGGELFF
NA TRBJ2-2 TRBV4-3 TRBD1 TGCGCCAGCAGCCAGGGGACAGGGTTCAAAACCGGGGAGCTGTTTTTT CASSQGTGFKTGELFF
NA TRBJ2-2 TRBV7-3 TRBD2 TGTGCCAGCAGCCCTGACACGGTAGCGGGGGTCACCGGGGAGCTGTTTTTT CASSPDTVAGVTGELFF
NA TRBJ1-1 TRBV29-1 NA TGCAGCGTCGCAACTAACAGGGCGAGGGACACTCTCAACACTGAAGCTTTCTTT CSVATNRARDTLNTEAFF
NA TRBJ1-1 TRBV7-3 NA TGTGCCAGCAGCTTAACGGGGGGCTACACTGAAGCTTTCTTT CASSLTGGYTEAFF
few TRBJ2-5 TRBV6-6 TRBD2 TGTGCCAGCAGTTACTCGGGACTACGAGAGACCCAGTACTTC CASSYSGLRETQYF
NA TRBJ1-1 TRBV7-2 NA TGTGCCAGCAGCTCGGGGGACGCGTTGGGCACTGAAGCTTTCTTT CASSSGDALGTEAFF
NA TRBJ2-2 TRBV2 NA TGTGCCAGCAGTGTGGGCGGGATTGGCACCGGGGAGCTGTTTTTT CASSVGGIGTGELFF
NA TRBJ2-7 TRBV6-5 TRBD1 TGTGCCAGCAGTCGGACAGGGATATACGAGCAGTACTTC CASSRTGIYEQYF
NA TRBJ1-6 TRBV23-1 NA TGCGCCAGCAGTCAAGACCCTAAGGGGTGCTATAATTCACCCCTCCACTTT CASSQDPKGCYNSPLHF
NA TRBJ1-3 TRBV6-1 TRBD1 TGTGCCAGCAGTGGACAGGGCGGCAACACCATATATTTT CASSGQGGNTIYF
NA TRBJ2-5 TRBV27 TRBD2 TGTGCCAGCAGTTTCGGCGGGGGAATGGAGACCCAGTACTTC CASSFGGGMETQYF
NA TRBJ1-2 TRBV7-8 NA TGTGCCAGCAGCTTAGATGGGCAGGACTATGGCTACACCTTC CASSLDGQDYGYTF
NA TRBJ1-5 TRBV19 TRBD1 TGTGCCAGTAGCGAAAGGGGACAGGAGGGCAATCAGCCCCAGCATTTT CASSERGQEGNQPQHF
NA TRBJ2-1 TRBV18 NA TGTGCCAGCTCACTCATCGATGAGCAGTTCTTC CASSLIDEQFF
NA TRBJ1-1 TRBV5-6 NA TGTGCCAGCAGCTTCGGAAGGGGATATCTTAACACTGAAGCTTTCTTT CASSFGRGYLNTEAFF
NA TRBJ2-3 TRBV29-1 NA TGCAGCGCCGACGGGCATATCCCCACAGATACGCAGTATTTT CSADGHIPTDTQYF
NA TRBJ2-7 TRBV21-1 NA TGTGCCAGCAGCCCCCCCACGCTCCTCCGTCCCGAGCAGTACTTC CASSPPTLLRPEQYF
once TRBJ2-7 TRBV9 TRBD1 TGTGCCAGCAGCCCTTCAGGACAGGTCGACGAGCAGTACTTC CASSPSGQVDEQYF
NA TRBJ2-7 TRBV27 NA TGTGCCAGCGGGCGCAGGCCCGGAGCCTACGAGCAGTACTTC CASGRRPGAYEQYF
NA TRBJ1-1 TRBV30 NA TGTGCCTGGAGCGGGGCGGGGCGCAACACTGAAGCTTTCTTT CAWSGAGRNTEAFF
NA TRBJ2-3 TRBV5-1 TRBD2 TGCGCCAGCAGCCCACTAGCGACTAGCACAGATACGCAGTATTTT CASSPLATSTDTQYF
NA TRBJ2-1 TRBV9 TRBD2 TGTGCCAGCAGCGAGGGACTAGCGGGGTACGAGCAGTTCTTC CASSEGLAGYEQFF
once TRBJ1-1 TRBV30 NA TGTGCCTGGATTTACAACGGGGGGACTGAAGCTTTCTTT CAWIYNGGTEAFF
NA TRBJ1-6 TRBV6-6 TRBD1 TGTGCCACCCGACAGGGGCTTTCACCCCTCCACTTT CATRQGLSPLHF
NA TRBJ1-6 TRBV6-6 TRBD1 TGTGCCAGCAGATCCGCGACAGGGGTGAATTCACCCCTCCACTTT CASRSATGVNSPLHF
NA TRBJ2-7 TRBV11-2 TRBD1 TGTGCCAGCAGCACATACAGAGGACAGGGTCTCGACGAGCAGTACTTC CASSTYRGQGLDEQYF
NA TRBJ1-2 TRBV4-2 TRBD1 TGTGCCAGCAGCCACGTCGGACAGGGGGTACGCGGGAGCTATGGCTACACCTTC CASSHVGQGVRGSYGYTF
NA TRBJ2-4 TRBV5-4 TRBD1 TGTGCCAGCAGTCCCGGGACAGACCTAGCCAAAAACATTCAGTACTTC CASSPGTDLAKNIQYF
few TRBJ1-5 TRBV30 NA TGTGCCTGGGCCCCCCGGGATTACTATAGCAATCAGCCCCAGCATTTT CAWAPRDYYSNQPQHF
NA TRBJ2-7 TRBV29-1 NA TGCAGCGTTGTCCCCATGGGCCGCCACGAGCAGTACTTC CSVVPMGRHEQYF
NA TRBJ2-3 TRBV5-5 TRBD2 TGTGCCAGCAGGGAGGGGAGGGCAGATACGCAGTATTTT CASREGRADTQYF
NA TRBJ2-2 TRBV19 NA TGTGCCAGTAATCAGAACACCGGGGAGCTGTTTTTT CASNQNTGELFF
NA TRBJ1-5 TRBV5-1 NA TGCGCCAGCAGCTTGGCCGGGGGGGATGGGAATCAGCCCCAGCATTTT CASSLAGGDGNQPQHF